This paragraph covers one T cell receptor (beta chain) sequence. TCRdb reprocessed the 5' RACE reads with MiXCR, giving one entry per CDR3 protein. The sample consists of 400,000 to 550,000 distinct CDR3 sequences, 20% to 25% of them appearing once. The sample belongs to a study of identical twins. The germline CDR1 and CDR2 sequences are DFQATT and SNEGSKA (reference sequence). With V trimmed by 5 bases and J by 8 bases, 6 bases remained unmatched. The CDR3 runs 13 residues. This sample was also put to use in a study of T cells expressing NK-cell markers.

The specimen was CD4+ T cells sorted from blood. The chain has TRBV20-1 and TRBJ1-6; 7 bases are shared with TRBD1. The sequence was obtained from a woman between 18 and 30 years old in good health. The CDR3 here is CSAHRGGDSPLHF. The DNA for the CDR3 is TGCAGTGCTCACAGGGGTGGTGATTCACCCCTCCACTTT.